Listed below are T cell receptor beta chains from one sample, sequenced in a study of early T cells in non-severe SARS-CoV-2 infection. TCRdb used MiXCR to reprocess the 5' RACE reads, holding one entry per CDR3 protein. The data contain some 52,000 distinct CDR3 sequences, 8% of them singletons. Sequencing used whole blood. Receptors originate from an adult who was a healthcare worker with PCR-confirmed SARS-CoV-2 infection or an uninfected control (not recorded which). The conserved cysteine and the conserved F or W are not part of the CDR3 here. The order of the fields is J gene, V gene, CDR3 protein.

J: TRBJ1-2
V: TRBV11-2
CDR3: ASTLGQANYGYT

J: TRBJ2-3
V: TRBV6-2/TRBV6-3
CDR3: ASSYLGRGNTQY

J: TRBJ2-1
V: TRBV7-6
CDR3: AIEDTDSYNEQF

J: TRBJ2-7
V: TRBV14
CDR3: ASSQDASGSYEQY

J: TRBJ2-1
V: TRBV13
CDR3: ASSLINNEQF

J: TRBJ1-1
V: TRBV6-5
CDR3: AVRRQKEFPEAF

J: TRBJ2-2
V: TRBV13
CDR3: ASSLGRRTGELF

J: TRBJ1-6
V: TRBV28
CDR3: ASSGPGQNSPLH

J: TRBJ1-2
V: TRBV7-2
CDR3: ASSHYIPNYGYT

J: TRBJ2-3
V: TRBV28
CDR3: ASSLNSLTTQY

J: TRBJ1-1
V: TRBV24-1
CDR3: ATSRGKNTEAF

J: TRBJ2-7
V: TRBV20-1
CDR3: SAPDRGDDSYEQY

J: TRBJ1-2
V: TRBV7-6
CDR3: ASSLSGQGYYGYT

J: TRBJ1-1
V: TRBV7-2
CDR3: ASSLSLNEAF

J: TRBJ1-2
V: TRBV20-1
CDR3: SAQSPWANYGYT

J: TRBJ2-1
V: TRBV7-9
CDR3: ASSLGQGIMSSYNEQF

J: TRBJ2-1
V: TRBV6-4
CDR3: ASSASTPLAASYNEQF

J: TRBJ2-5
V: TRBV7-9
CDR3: ASSLVPGQETQY

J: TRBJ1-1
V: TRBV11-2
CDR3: ASRNPYRGHTEAF

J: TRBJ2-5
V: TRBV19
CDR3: ASSIRLAGQETQY

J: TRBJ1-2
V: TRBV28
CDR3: ASRRGGYGYT

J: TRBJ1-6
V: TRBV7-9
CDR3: ASSLEGWNSPLH

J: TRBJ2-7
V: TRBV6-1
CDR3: ATTGVAWGEQY

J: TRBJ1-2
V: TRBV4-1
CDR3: ASSPGPTNYGYT

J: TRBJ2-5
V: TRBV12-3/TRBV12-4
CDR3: ASRRTAQETQY

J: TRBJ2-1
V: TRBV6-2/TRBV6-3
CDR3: AIRTLADHTEQF

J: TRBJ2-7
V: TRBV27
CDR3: ASSLSGAPIYEQY

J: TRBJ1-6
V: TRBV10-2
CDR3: ASSQSSYNSPLH

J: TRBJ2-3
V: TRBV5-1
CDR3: ASSRGAAGITDTQY

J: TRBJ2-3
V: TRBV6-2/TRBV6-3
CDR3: ASSFGGTGWRDTQY

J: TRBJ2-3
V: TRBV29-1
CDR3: SVLGLRGGLGDTQY

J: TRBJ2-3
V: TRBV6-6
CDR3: ASSYSIRAVPDTQY

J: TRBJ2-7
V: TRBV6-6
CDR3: ASTHSGGPEQY

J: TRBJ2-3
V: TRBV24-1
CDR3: ATSDWGRNTDTQY

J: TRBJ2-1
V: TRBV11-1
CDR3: ASSLRKGLGGNYNEQF

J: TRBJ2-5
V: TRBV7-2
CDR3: ASSFNRGRGTQY

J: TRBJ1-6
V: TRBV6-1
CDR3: ASRQFQNSPLH

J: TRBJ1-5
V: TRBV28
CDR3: ASSLWADNQPQH

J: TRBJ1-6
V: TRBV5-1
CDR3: ASSLDRGNMRESSPLH

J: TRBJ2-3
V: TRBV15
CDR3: ATGGGAVADTQY

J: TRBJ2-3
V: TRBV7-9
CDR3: ASSHVPTDTQY

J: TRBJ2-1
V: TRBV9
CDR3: ASSVELAIYNEQF

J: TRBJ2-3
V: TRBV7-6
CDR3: ASSLRDTDTQY

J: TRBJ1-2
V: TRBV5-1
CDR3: ASSATQGGYGYT

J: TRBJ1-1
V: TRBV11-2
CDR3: ASSLAGYTEAF

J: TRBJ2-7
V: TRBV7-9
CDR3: ASSTRTGAPYEQY

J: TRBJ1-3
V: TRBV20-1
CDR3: SANRDGYTIY

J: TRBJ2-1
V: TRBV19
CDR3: ASGGYDEQF

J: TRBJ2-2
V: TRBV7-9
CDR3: ASSRDRGRTGELF

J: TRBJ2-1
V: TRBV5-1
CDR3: ASSLRQGNEQF

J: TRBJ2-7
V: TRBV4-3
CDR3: ASSHRGVGGFYEQY

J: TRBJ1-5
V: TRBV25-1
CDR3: ASSESESNQPQH